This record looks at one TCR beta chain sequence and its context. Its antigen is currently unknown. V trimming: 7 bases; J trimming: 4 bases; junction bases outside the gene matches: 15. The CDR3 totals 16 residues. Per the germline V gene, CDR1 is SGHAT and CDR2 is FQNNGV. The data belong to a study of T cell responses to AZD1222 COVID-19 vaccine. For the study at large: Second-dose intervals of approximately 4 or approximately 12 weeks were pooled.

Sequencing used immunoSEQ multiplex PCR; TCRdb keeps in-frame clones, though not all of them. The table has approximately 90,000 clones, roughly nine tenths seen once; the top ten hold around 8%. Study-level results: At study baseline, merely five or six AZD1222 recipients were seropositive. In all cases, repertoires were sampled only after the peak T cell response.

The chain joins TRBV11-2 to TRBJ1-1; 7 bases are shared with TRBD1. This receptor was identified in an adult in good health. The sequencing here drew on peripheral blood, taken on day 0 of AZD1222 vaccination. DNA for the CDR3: TGTGCCAGCACCCGACGTACGACAGGGCTTATCACTGAAGCTTTCTTT. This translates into CASTRRTTGLITEAFF.